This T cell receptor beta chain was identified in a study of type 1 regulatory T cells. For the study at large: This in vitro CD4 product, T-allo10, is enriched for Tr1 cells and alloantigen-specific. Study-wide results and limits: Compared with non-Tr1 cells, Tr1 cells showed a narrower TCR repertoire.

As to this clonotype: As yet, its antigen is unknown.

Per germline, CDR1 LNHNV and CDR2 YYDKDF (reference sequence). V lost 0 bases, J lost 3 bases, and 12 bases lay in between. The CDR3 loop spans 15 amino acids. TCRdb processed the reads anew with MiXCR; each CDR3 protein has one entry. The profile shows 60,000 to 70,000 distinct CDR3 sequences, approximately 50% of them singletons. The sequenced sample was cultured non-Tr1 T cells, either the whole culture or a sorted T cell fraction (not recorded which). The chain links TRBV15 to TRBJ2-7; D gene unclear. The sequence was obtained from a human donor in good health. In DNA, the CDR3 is TGTGCCACCAGCAGAGATTCTGGCGCGTACTACGAGCAGTACTTC. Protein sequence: CATSRDSGAYYEQYF.